This entry is about one T cell receptor (beta chain). Its target is unknown. Some 34,000 genome equivalents of blood DNA were amplified for TRB. These data come from a study of T cell clusters in autoimmune cytopenias. Overall study findings and caveats: Physiological T cell clusters of healthy donors were apparently absent in primary autoimmune cytopenia patients. No cluster-lack signature appeared between secondary cytopenia and chronic lymphocytic leukemia patients, apparently due to lymphoma masking.

Multiplex touch-down PCR amplified TRB using TRB-A and TRB-B pools in one tube. TCRdb reprocessed the multiplex PCR reads; each CDR3 protein has one entry and no DNA is given. The sample table includes about 6,100 distinct CDR3 sequences. In addition, the sample was reused for a study of T cell repertoires in aging, cancer and after chemotherapy. That investigation notes: Clear clonal overlap appeared across healthy donor samples taken over several months to years.

The TCR was taken from a human donor in good health. The sequenced sample consisted of peripheral blood.

The CDR3 spells CASSLALRTGPYEQYF. The V and J genes are TRBV7-9 and TRBJ2-7. Per the germline V gene, CDR1 is SEHNR and CDR2 is FQNEAQ (reference sequence). The CDR3 length is 16 residues.